This T cell receptor beta chain originates from a study of neurological immune-mediated disorders. This clonotype has ten or more counts. The time point was: technical triplicate 3. In germline, CDR1 is SGDLS, CDR2 YYNGEE. V was trimmed by 0 bases and J by 5 bases, leaving 9 bases between them. The CDR3 length is 14 residues. 5'RACE generated cDNA with 10-nucleotide random UMIs. One entry per CDR3 protein, called by TCRdb with MiXCR from the 5' RACE reads. The table records about 44,000 distinct CDR3 sequences, roughly 21% of them present only once. This receptor was obtained from a man aged 60-69 years with HTLV-1-associated myelopathy (HAM/TSP). The chain links TRBV9 to TRBJ2-1; tentative D call: TRBD2 (6 bases). Sample: PBMCs. CDR3 sequence: CASSVGDLNNEQFF. In DNA form, the CDR3 reads TGTGCCAGCAGCGTAGGGGACTTAAACAATGAGCAGTTCTTC.